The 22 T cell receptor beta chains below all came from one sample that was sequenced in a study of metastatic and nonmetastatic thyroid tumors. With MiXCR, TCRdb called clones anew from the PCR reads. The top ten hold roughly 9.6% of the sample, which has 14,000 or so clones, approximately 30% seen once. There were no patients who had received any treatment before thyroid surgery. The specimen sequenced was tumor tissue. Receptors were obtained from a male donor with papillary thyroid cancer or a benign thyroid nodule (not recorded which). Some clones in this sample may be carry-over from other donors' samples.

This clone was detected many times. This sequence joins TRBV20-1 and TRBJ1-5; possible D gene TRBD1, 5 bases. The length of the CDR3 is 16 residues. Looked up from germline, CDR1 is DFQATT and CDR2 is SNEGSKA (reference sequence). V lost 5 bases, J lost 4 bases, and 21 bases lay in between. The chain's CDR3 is CSAVTETGLWNQPQHF. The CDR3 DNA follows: TGCAGTGCTGTGACCGAAACAGGTCTGTGGAATCAGCCCCAGCATTTT.

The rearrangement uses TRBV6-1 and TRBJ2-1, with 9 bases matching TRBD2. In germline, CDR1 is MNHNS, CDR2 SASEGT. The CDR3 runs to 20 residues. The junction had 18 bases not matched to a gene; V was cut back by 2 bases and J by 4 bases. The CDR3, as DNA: TGTGCCAGCAGTGAAAACAGCCTCCGGGCGACTAGCGGCACTTACAATGAGCAGTTCTTC. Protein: CASSENSLRATSGTYNEQFF.

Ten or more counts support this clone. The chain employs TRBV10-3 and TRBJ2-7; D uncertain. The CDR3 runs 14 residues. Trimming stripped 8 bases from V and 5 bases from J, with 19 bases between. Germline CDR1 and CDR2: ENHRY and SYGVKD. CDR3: CAIGGWPDVDEQYF. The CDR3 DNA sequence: TGTGCCATCGGTGGGTGGCCGGACGTCGACGAGCAGTACTTC.

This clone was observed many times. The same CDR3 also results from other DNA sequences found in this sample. CDR3 bases: TGTGCCAGCAGTTTATCGGTCCCCGGGGGACTAGCGCTTTACAATGAGCAGTTCTTC. This codes for CASSLSVPGGLALYNEQFF. The V and J genes are TRBV27 and TRBJ2-1; 10 bases are a match to TRBD2. This CDR3 comprises 19 residues. Germline V gene data show CDR1 as MNHEY and CDR2 as SMNVEV (reference sequence). The junction had 12 bases not matched to a gene; V was cut back by 0 bases and J by 4 bases.

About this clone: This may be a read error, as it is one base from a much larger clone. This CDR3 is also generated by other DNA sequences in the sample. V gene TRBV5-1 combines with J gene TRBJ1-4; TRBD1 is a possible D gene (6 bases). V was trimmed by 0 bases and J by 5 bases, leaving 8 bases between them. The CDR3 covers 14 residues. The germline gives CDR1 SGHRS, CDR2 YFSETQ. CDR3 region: CASSLAGQNEKLFF. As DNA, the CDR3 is TGCGCCAGCAGCTTGGCGGGACAAAATGAAAAACTGTTTTTT. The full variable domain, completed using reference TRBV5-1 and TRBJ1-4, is KAGVTQTPRYLIKTRGQQVTLSCSPISGHRSVSWYQQTPGQGLQFLFEYFSETQRNKGNFPGRFSGRQFSNSRSEMNVSTLELGDSALYLCASSLAGQNEKLFFGSGTQLSVL.

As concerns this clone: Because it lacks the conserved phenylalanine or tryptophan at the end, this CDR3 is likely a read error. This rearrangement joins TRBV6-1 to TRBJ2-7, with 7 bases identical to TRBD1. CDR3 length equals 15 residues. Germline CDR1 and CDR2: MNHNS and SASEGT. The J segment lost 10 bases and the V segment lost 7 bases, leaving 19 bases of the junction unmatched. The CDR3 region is CASTDLGTAGGDQYY. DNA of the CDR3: TGTGCCAGCACCGACCTAGGGACAGCCGGAGGCGATCAGTACTAC.

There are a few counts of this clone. The CDR3 loop reads CASSFPDRPYEQYF. CDR3 coding DNA: TGTGCCAGCAGTTTTCCCGACAGACCCTACGAGCAGTACTTC. The chain uses TRBV28 and TRBJ2-7; D possibly corresponds to TRBD1 (5 bases). Germline loops: CDR1 MDHEN, CDR2 SYDVKM. The CDR3 has 14 amino acids. The V and J ends lost 3 bases and 2 bases respectively, with 11 bases between them.

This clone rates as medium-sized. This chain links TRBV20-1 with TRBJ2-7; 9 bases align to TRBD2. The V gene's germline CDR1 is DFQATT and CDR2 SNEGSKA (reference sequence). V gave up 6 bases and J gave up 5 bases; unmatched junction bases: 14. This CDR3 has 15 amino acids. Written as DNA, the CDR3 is TGCAGTGCAGTCTGGCGGGAGGGCTCCTTGAACGAGCAGTACTTC. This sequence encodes CSAVWREGSLNEQYF.

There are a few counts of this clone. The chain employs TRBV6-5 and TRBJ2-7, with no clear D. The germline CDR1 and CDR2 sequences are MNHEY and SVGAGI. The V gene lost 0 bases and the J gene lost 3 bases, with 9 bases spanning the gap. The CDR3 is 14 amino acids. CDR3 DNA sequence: TGTGCCAGCAGTTACTCCAGGCAGGTCTACGAGCAGTACTTC. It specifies CASSYSRQVYEQYF.

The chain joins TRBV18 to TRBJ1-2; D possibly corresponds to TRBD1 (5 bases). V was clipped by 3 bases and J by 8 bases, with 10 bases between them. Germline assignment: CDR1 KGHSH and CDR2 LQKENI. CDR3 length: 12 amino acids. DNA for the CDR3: TGTGCCAGCTCACCTGGCAGGGAGGGCTACACCTTC. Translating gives CASSPGREGYTF. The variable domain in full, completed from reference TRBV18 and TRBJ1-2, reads NAGVMQNPRHLVRRRGQEARLRCSPMKGHSHVYWYRQLPEEGLKFMVYLQKENIIDESGMPKERFSAEFPKEGPSILRIQQVVRGDSAAYFCASSPGREGYTFGSGTRLTVV.

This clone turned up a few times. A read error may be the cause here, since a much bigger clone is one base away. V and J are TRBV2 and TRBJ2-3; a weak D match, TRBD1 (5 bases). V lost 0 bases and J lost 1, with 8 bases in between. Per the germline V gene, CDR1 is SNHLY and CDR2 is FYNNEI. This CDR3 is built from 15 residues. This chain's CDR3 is CASSEASRGTDTQYF. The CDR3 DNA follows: TGTGCCAGCAGTGAAGCGTCCAGGGGCACAGATACGCAGTATTTT.

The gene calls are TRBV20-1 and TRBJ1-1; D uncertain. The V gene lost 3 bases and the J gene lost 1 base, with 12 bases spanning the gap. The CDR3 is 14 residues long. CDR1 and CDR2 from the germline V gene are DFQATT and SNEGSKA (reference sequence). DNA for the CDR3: TGCAGTGCTAGGCTCGGGTCGAAGAACACTGAAGCTTTCTTT. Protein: CSARLGSKNTEAFF.

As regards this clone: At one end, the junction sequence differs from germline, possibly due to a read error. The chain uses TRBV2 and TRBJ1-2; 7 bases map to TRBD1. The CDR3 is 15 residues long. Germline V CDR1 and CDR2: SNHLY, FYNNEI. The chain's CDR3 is CASSEEGTANYVYTF. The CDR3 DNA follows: TGTGCCAGCAGTGAAGAAGGGACAGCTAACTATGTCTACACCTTC.

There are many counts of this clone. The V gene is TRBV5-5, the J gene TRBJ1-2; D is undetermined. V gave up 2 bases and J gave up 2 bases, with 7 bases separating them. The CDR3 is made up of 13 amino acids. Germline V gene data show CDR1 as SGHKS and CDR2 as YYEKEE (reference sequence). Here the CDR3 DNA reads TGTGCCAGCAGCTTTCCGGGGAACTATGGCTACACCTTC. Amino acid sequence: CASSFPGNYGYTF.

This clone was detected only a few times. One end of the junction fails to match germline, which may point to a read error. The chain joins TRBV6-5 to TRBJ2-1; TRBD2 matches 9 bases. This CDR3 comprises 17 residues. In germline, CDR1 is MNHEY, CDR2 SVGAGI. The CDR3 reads CANSYILGGGEYNEQFF. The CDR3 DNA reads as TGTGCCAACAGTTACATCTTGGGCGGGGGGGAGTACAATGAGCAATTCTTC.

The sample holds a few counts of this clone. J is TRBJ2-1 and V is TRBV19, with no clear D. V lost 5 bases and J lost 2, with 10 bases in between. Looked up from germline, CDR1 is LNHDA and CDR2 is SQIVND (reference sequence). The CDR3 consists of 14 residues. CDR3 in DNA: TGTGCCAGTAGTTTCCTAGGGACCTACAATGAGCAGTTCTTC. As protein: CASSFLGTYNEQFF.

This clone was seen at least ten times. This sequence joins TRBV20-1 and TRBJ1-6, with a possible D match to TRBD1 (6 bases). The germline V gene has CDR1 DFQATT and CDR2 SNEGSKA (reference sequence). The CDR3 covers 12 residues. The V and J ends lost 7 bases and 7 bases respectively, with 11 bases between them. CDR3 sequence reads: CSGRTVNSPLHF. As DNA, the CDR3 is TGCAGTGGGAGGACAGTAAATTCACCCCTCCACTTT.

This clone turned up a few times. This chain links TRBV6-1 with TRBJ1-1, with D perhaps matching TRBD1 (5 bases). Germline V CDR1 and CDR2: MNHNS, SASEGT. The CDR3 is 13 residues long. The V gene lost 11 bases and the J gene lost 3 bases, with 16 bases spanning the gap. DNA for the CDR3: TGTGCCGGGATGGCAGGGAGGTACACTGAAGCTTTCTTT. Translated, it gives CAGMAGRYTEAFF.

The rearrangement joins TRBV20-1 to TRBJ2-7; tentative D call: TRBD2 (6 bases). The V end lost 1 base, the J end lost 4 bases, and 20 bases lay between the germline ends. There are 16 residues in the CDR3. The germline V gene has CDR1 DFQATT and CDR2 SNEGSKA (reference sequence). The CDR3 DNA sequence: TGCAGTGCTAGAGGATTCGGGACTCCAAACCTATACGAGCAGTACTTC. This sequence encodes CSARGFGTPNLYEQYF.

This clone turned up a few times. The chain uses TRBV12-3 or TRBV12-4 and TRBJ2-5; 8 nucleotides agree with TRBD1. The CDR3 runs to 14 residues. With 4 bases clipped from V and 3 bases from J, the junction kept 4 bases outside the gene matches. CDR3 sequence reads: CASSWDRWEETQYF. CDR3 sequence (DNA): TGTGCCAGCAGTTGGGACAGGTGGGAAGAGACCCAGTACTTC.

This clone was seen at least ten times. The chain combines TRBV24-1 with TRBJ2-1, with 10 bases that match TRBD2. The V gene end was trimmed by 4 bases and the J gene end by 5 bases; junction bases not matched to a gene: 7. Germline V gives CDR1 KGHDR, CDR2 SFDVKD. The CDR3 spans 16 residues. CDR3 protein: CATSEKTLAGDNEQFF. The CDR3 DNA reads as TGTGCCACCAGTGAGAAAACCCTAGCGGGAGACAATGAGCAGTTCTTC.

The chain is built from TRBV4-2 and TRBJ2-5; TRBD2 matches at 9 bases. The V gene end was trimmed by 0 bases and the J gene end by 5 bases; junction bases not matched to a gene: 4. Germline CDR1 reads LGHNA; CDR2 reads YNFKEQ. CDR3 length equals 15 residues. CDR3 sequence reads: CASSQEQAGGETQYF. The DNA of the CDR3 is TGTGCCAGCAGCCAAGAACAGGCGGGGGGGGAGACCCAGTACTTC.